One sample yielded the 5 T cell receptor beta chains listed below, sequenced in a study of T cells in Graves' hyperthyroidism and ophthalmopathy. From RNA transcripts, TCR beta CDR3 regions were amplified. The HTBI set primed first-round TCR CDR3 RT-PCR. TCRdb independently ran MiXCR on the multiplex PCR reads; one entry per CDR3 protein. The sample carries some 350,000 distinct CDR3 sequences, approximately 14% recorded once. Input material: blood. Receptors originate from a woman aged 18-29 years with Graves' hyperthyroidism that later progressed to Graves' ophthalmopathy.

This clonotype was picked up many times. The CDR3 is CSARDGTPYNEQFF. The DNA for the CDR3 is TGCAGTGCTAGAGATGGGACGCCCTACAATGAGCAGTTCTTC. V gene TRBV20-1 combines with J gene TRBJ2-1; perhaps D is TRBD1 or TRBD2 (5 bases each). The germline CDR1 and CDR2 sequences are DFQATT and SNEGSKA (reference sequence). The V and J ends lost 0 bases and 2 bases respectively, with 8 bases between them. The CDR3 is made up of 14 amino acids.

This clonotype was seen repeatedly, ten times or more. This chain uses TRBV3-1 with TRBJ1-2; D is perhaps TRBD1 (5 bases). V lost 4 bases, J lost 5 bases, and 11 bases lay in between. Germline assignment: CDR1 LGHDT and CDR2 YNNKEL (reference sequence). The CDR3 has 13 residues. The CDR3 reads CASSLGGVYGYTF. Written as DNA, the CDR3 is TGTGCCAGCAGCCTCGGGGGTGTTTATGGCTACACCTTC. Filled out from reference TRBV3-1 and TRBJ1-2, the complete variable domain reads DTAVSQTPKYLVTQMGNDKSIKCEQNLGHDTMYWYKQDSKKFLKIMFSYNNKELIINETVPNRFSPKSPDKAHLNLHINSLELGDSAVYFCASSLGGVYGYTFGSGTRLTVV.

This clonotype has more than one count but fewer than ten. The V call is TRBV6-2 or TRBV6-3, the J call TRBJ2-7; D remains ambiguous. V was pared by 2 bases and J by 3 bases, with 8 bases between. Looked up from germline, CDR1 is MNHEY and CDR2 is SVGEGT. The CDR3 extends over 13 amino acids. The CDR3 sequence is CASSYADLYEQYF. CDR3 nucleotides: TGTGCCAGCAGTTACGCAGATCTCTACGAGCAGTACTTC.

This clonotype was observed at least ten times. The chain combines TRBV7-9 with TRBJ1-1; D not certain. Per germline, CDR1 SEHNR and CDR2 FQNEAQ (reference sequence). V lost 1 base to trimming and J lost 1 base, with 7 bases between them. This CDR3 contains 14 residues. The CDR3 DNA reads TGTGCCAGCAGCTTAGTGGCACAGAACACTGAAGCTTTCTTT. This gives the protein CASSLVAQNTEAFF.

This clonotype appeared a few times. The gene calls are TRBV10-3 and TRBJ1-5; D not certain. The germline V and J ends were trimmed by 6 bases and 2 bases, with 14 bases remaining between them. The CDR3 extends over 15 amino acids. Per the germline V gene, CDR1 is ENHRY and CDR2 is SYGVKD. CDR3 residues: CAISRTLLRNQPQHF. CDR3 DNA: TGTGCCATCAGCCGGACCCTTTTGCGCAATCAGCCCCAGCATTTT.